The TCR beta chain described here comes from a study of cytomegalovirus exposure and HLA in healthy donors. Study-level results: Productive rates of about 87% or about 30% were seen for most TCR beta V segments in an earlier analysis. Later on, a genetic analysis was performed. It linked a missense variant in DCLRE1C with V- and J-gene trimming of TCR beta.

The germline gives CDR1 MNHEY, CDR2 SVGAGI. This CDR3 comprises 12 residues. V gave up 7 bases and J gave up 2 bases, with 6 bases separating them. In its sample, this clone was seen once. Its target is unknown. 60 Vbeta and 13 Jbeta primers were used in PCR. The repertoire was sequenced with immunoSEQ multiplex PCR; TCRdb's copy has only in-frame clones and lacks some. Among about 130,000 clones listed, about two thirds were seen once. The J gene is TRBJ1-3, the V gene TRBV6-5; D might be TRBD1 (5 bases). The sample taken for sequencing was PBMCs. The sequence came from a woman aged 60-75 years in good health and CMV-seropositive. The CDR3 sequence: CASKGTGNTIYF. DNA of the CDR3: TGTGCCAGCAAGGGGACTGGAAACACCATATATTTT.